One sample yielded the 8 T cell receptor beta chains listed below, sequenced in a study of blood T cells in healthy people across ages (dated by TCRdb to the mid-2010s). Libraries were built with 5' RACE. The instrument was an Illumina HiSeq 2500. A second PCR of 7 to 11 cycles was performed with a sample-barcoded 5' primer and a J-beta primer mix. The public reads were quality trimmed at Q25 with fastp and then assembled into clones with MiXCR by TCRdb, keeping productive beta chains. Each entry is one CDR3 protein sequence, shown with its most common DNA and genes. Recorded for this sample are almost 800,000 distinct CDR3 sequences; nearly 60% of them occurred a single time. The leading ten clones occupy about 20% of the sample. The sequencing input was blood. All receptors derive from a man aged 25-40 years in good health.

The V call is TRBV10-3, the J call TRBJ1-3; no clear D gene. Germline assignment: CDR1 ENHRY and CDR2 SYGVKD. CDR3 length: 11 residues. Trimming cost V 0 bases and J 8 bases, with 2 bases left between them. DNA for the CDR3: TGTGCCATCAGTGAGTCATACACCATATATTTT. Encoded protein: CAISESYTIYF.

The genes are TRBV2 and TRBJ2-3; 7 nucleotides line up with TRBD2. The CDR3 sequence is 14 residues long. Germline CDR1 reads SNHLY; CDR2 reads FYNNEI. J lost 2 bases, V lost 6 bases, and 5 bases had no gene match. The CDR3 protein is CASRDWDYTDTQYF. CDR3 coding DNA: TGTGCCAGCAGGGATTGGGACTACACAGATACGCAGTATTTT.

The chain joins TRBV27 to TRBJ2-1; 7 nucleotides align to TRBD2. Per the germline V gene, CDR1 is MNHEY and CDR2 is SMNVEV (reference sequence). The V gene end was trimmed by 4 bases and the J gene end by 4 bases; junction bases not matched to a gene: 7. This CDR3 region has 15 residues. The CDR3 spells CASSSGREEYNEQFF. The CDR3 nucleotides are TGTGCCAGCAGTTCGGGACGGGAGGAGTACAATGAGCAGTTCTTC.

The rearrangement links TRBV15 to TRBJ2-1; D not certain. The ends were cut back, 9 bases at V and 8 bases at J, with 11 bases in the middle. Per germline, CDR1 LNHNV and CDR2 YYDKDF (reference sequence). The CDR3 length is 11 residues. This CDR3 is CATARRDEQFF. Written as DNA, the CDR3 is TGTGCCACGGCCAGACGGGATGAGCAGTTCTTC.

Here the CDR3 DNA reads TGTGCCGCAAGGGGGGATAACTATGGCTACACCTTC. This translates into CAARGDNYGYTF. The chain uses TRBV27 and TRBJ1-2; a possible D gene is TRBD1 (6 bases). CDR3 length equals 12 residues. Trimming stripped 11 bases from V and 1 base from J, with 11 bases between. Germline lookup yields CDR1 MNHEY and CDR2 SMNVEV (reference sequence).

V and J are TRBV27 and TRBJ2-7; 8 bases are a match to TRBD1. Per germline, CDR1 MNHEY and CDR2 SMNVEV (reference sequence). This CDR3 has 15 residues. Losses at the gene ends were 4 bases for V and 2 bases for J; bases not matched to a gene: 7. DNA for the CDR3: TGTGCCAGCAGTTCAAGACAGGGGCGCCCCTACGAGCAGTACTTC. It is translated as CASSSRQGRPYEQYF.

A few counts support this clonotype. CDR3 sequence (DNA): TGCAGTGCTAGAGATATAGCGGCGTCAAGCTCCTACGAGCAGTACTTC. Its translation is CSARDIAASSSYEQYF. The chain has TRBV20-1 and TRBJ2-7; the D gene is possibly TRBD2 (6 bases). This CDR3 spans 16 amino acids. Germline CDR1 reads DFQATT; CDR2 reads SNEGSKA (reference sequence). V was clipped by 0 bases and J by 0 bases, with 15 bases between them.

This clonotype was seen only a few times. The rearrangement links TRBV9 to TRBJ2-7, with a possible D match to TRBD1 (6 bases). The CDR3 is 16 amino acids. Trimming cost V 4 bases and J 3 bases, with 20 bases left between them. In germline, CDR1 is SGDLS, CDR2 YYNGEE. The CDR3 is CASSPWGGTGHYEQYF. CDR3 nucleotide sequence: TGTGCCAGCAGCCCCTGGGGTGGGACGGGACACTACGAGCAGTACTTC.